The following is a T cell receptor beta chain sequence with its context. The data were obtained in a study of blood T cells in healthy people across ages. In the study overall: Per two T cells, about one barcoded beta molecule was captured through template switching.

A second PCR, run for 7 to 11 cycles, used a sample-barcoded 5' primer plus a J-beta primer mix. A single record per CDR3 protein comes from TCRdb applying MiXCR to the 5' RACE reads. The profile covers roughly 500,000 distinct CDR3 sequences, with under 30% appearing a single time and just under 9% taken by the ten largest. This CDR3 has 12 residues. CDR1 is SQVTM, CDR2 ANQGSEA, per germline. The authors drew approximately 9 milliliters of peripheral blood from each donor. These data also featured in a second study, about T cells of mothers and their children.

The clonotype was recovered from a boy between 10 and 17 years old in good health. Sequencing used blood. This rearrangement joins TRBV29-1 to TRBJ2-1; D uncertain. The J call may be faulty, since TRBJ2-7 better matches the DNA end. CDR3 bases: TGCAGCGTGAAGAATCCCGCCTACGAGCAGTACTTC. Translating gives CSVKNPAYEQYF.